This TCR beta chain was profiled in a study of a mutant IDH1 vaccine in newly diagnosed glioma (dated by TCRdb to about 2021). The study in broad terms: Vaccination began 4-6 weeks after radiotherapy alone, or alongside temozolomide cycles in the chemotherapy-containing groups. Of the roughly 30 treated patients, 62.5% were male and roughly 38% were female, and a mean age of approximately 40 years was recorded. Prior to enrollment, standard therapy consisting of radiotherapy alone, temozolomide alone, or radiochemotherapy with temozolomide had been administered to patients, with the combination being received by most patients. The week-35 safety follow-up took place at visit V12, and the week-47 end of study took place at visit V13. Peripheral blood was drawn at six visits: V03 (baseline), V05, V07, V10, V12 and V13. Longitudinal TCRB deep sequencing was performed for 20 to 30 treated patients wherever samples were available for exploratory analyses. The investigation overall reported the following: Across multiple MHC alleles, vaccine-induced immune responses were seen in 93.3% of patients. PBMC samples for TCRB deep sequencing were selected based on availability. The authors noted that analyses of patient blood samples could not be reproduced because of sample limitations. Pseudoprogression seemed to be unrelated to changes in the top peripheral T cell clonotypes found by TCRB sequencing.

Libraries were prepared through the immunoSEQ multiplex PCR assay. The hsTCRB Kit was used according to the manufacturer's protocol to amplify rearranged TCR beta chain sequences. An Illumina MiSeq was used to sequence the TCRB libraries. The authors' analysis ran thus. The proprietary platform of the kit vendor was used for demultiplexing, trimming and gene mapping. Here the immuneACCESS table is served through TCRdb, limited to in-frame sequences with V and J called. Missing clones are a known gap in these copies; in checked studies unresolved V genes cover under half, and the rest lacks a known reason. V, J and clone size derive from that table, while D and trimming were established from the DNA sequence. The sample profile shows 55,000 to 65,000 clones; over 70% of them were found once. The ten top clones hold around 5% of the sample. CDR1 and CDR2 are read off the germline V gene as SGDLS and YYNGEE. The CDR3, cysteine through phenylalanine, is 15 amino acids long. Only the CDR3 region is kept as DNA, spanning 45 bases read in frame from base 1. Trimming costs V 3 bases and J 5 bases, and their ends lie 18 bases apart.

Comment on this clone: Its antigen remains undetermined. Per-base quality was not reported, and no clone a single base away is much larger than it.

The time point label, as the study defines it: week 47, end of study. Each vaccine dose was 300 ug of a 20-mer mutant IDH1 peptide in Montanide, given subcutaneously with topical imiquimod. Eight vaccinations were administered to patients in weeks 1, 3, 5, 7, 11, 15, 19 and 23, corresponding to visits V03 through V10. All donors had newly diagnosed IDH1-mutant astrocytomas of WHO grade 3 or 4 that showed loss of nuclear ATRX. The samples were drawn from NOA16, a multicentre, single-arm, open-label phase I trial in Germany that tested a mutant IDH1 peptide vaccine in humans for the first time. Genomic DNA for TCRB sequencing was extracted from EDTA blood using the DNeasy Blood and Tissue Kit.

This sequence uses TRBV9 and TRBJ2-7; the D segment might be TRBD1 or TRBD2, since each matches 5 bases. The sequence derives from a man aged 45-60 years with glioma. This specimen was PBMCs, taken from a glioma patient whose treatment included an IDH1 peptide vaccine. The CDR3: CASSARSGLPNEQYF. The DNA is as follows: TGTGCCAGCAGCGCCCGGTCGGGGCTTCCCAACGAGCAGTACTTC.